Sequencing of this T cell receptor (beta chain) was carried out in a study of blood T cell repertoires in COVID-19. Profiling relied on immunoSEQ multiplex PCR, and the TCRdb table lists in-frame clones only, not all of them. The repertoire includes about 260,000 clones, approximately 89% of them detected once, and 2.8% sits in the top ten. Cohorts were assigned according to the clinical history that participants reported. The sequenced material came from PBMCs or T cells enriched from blood (not recorded which). The source of this sequence is a man in his forties who had been exposed to COVID-19.

The DNA for the CDR3 is TGTGCCACCAGTGATCCCGGGACTAGCGGGAGAGACAATGAGCAGTTCTTC. Protein: CATSDPGTSGRDNEQFF. The chain has TRBV24-1 and TRBJ2-1; 14 bases map to TRBD2. The J segment lost 5 bases and the V segment lost 3 bases, leaving 5 bases of the junction unmatched. The CDR3 runs to 17 residues. CDR1 is KGHDR, CDR2 SFDVKD, per germline.